The clone carrying this T cell receptor (beta chain) occurred a few times. Per germline, CDR1 MNHEY and CDR2 SMNVEV (reference sequence). The length of the CDR3 is 15 residues. V gave up 3 bases and J gave up 5 bases, with 17 bases separating them. The data derive from a study of blood T cell repertoires in COVID-19. Study at large: From T cells, B-cell-depleted T cells, or PBMCs came the material, which was cDNA or gDNA.

Recruits, aged roughly 18 to 95 years, lived in under 25 US areas. Clinical histories supplied by participants themselves formed the basis of cohort assignment. In the original workflow: Amplification from reference gene primers served as the basis for estimated nucleated cell counts. TCRdb keeps only in-frame clones here, not all; method: immunoSEQ multiplex PCR. From that table come the V and J calls and clone size; the DNA was used to work out D and trimming. The sample has roughly 180,000 clones; over 70% are singletons. This TCR came from a woman in her thirties or forties with acute COVID-19. The rearrangement joins TRBV27 to TRBJ2-7; D is possibly TRBD2 (6 bases). Input material: PBMCs or T cells enriched from blood (not recorded which). The CDR3 sequence is CASSLGLSVANEQYF. CDR3 DNA: TGTGCCAGCAGTTTGGGACTTTCGGTGGCTAACGAGCAGTACTTC.